Below are 22 T cell receptor beta chains sequenced from a single sample in a study of beta chain features in type 1 diabetes. Findings and limits, study-wide: Moderate but significant shortening of TCRB CDR3s was recorded in all four CD4+ subsets from Type 1 diabetes patients.

All of the isolated RNA was reverse transcribed, so expressed TCRB transcripts were sequenced. Assay: immunoSEQ multiplex PCR; the TCRdb copy retains only in-frame clones and omits some. The sample shows over 650,000 clones, roughly an eighth of them seen only once. The antigens of these receptors remain unknown. Sequenced: naive CD4+ T cells from blood. These receptors were collected from a man aged 18 to 30 with type 1 diabetes.

This clone occurred a few times. The chain recombines TRBV29-1 with TRBJ1-5; TRBD1 aligns across 7 bases. Germline V gene sequence: CDR1 SQVTM, CDR2 ANQGSEA. J was trimmed by 0 bases and V by 6 bases; bases with no gene match: 5. The CDR3 is 14 amino acids. The CDR3 protein is CSVTGTDSNQPQHF. CDR3 coding DNA: TGCAGCGTGACCGGGACAGATAGCAATCAGCCCCAGCATTTT. The complete variable domain, with remaining parts taken from reference TRBV29-1 and TRBJ1-5, reads SAVISQKPSRDICQRGTSLTIQCQVDSQVTMMFWYRQQPGQSLTLIATANQGSEATYESGFVIDKFPISRPNLTFSTLTVSNMSPEDSSIYLCSVTGTDSNQPQHFGDGTRLSIL.

This clone was observed a handful of times. V is TRBV18 and J is TRBJ2-3, with TRBD2 as a possible D gene (6 bases). The V and J ends lost 2 bases and 0 bases respectively, with 6 bases between them. The CDR3 is 14 residues long. Per the germline V gene, CDR1 is KGHSH and CDR2 is LQKENI. This chain's CDR3 is CASSPSGSTDTQYF. The CDR3 DNA is TGTGCCAGCTCACCAAGCGGGAGCACAGATACGCAGTATTTT.

The V and J genes are TRBV4-1 and TRBJ2-7; tentatively, D is TRBD2 (8 bases). This CDR3 spans 16 amino acids. Trimming took 4 bases from V and 0 from J, leaving 16 bases between them. Germline CDR1 MGHRA, CDR2 YSYEKL. As DNA, the CDR3 is TGCGCCAGCAGCCGGGACAGCGGGAGCAACTCCTACGAGCAGTACTTC. It is translated as CASSRDSGSNSYEQYF.

Written as DNA, the CDR3 is TGTGCCAGCAGCTATACGTACCAAGAGACCCAGTACTTC. As protein: CASSYTYQETQYF. The chain employs TRBV11-2 and TRBJ2-5; D uncertain. Germline V gives CDR1 SGHAT, CDR2 FQNNGV. V dropped 4 bases and J dropped 0 bases, with 6 bases sitting between them. This CDR3 has 13 residues. The whole variable domain, filled in from reference TRBV11-2 and TRBJ2-5, reads EAGVAQSPRYKIIEKRQSVAFWCNPISGHATLYWYQQILGQGPKLLIQFQNNGVVDDSQLPKDRFSAERLKGVDSTLKIQPAKLEDSAVYLCASSYTYQETQYFGPGTRLLVL.

This clone was observed a few times. The chain recombines TRBV30 with TRBJ1-6; D possibly corresponds to TRBD1 (5 bases). The V and J ends lost 4 bases and 7 bases respectively, with 23 bases between them. The CDR3 totals 17 residues. The germline gives CDR1 GTSNPN, CDR2 SVGIG (reference sequence). CDR3 region: CAWTLSDPTKGNSPLHF. CDR3 nucleotides: TGTGCCTGGACCCTCTCGGACCCTACCAAGGGGAATTCACCCCTCCACTTT.

This clone was counted a few times. This same CDR3 is encoded by further DNA sequences in the sample. V and J are TRBV7-9 and TRBJ2-7; D gene uncertain. The CDR3 has 12 residues. CDR1 is SEHNR and CDR2 is FQNEAQ in the germline V gene (reference sequence). Trimming took 5 bases from V and 0 from J, leaving 5 bases between them. Written as DNA, the CDR3 is TGTGCCAGCAGCCCCAGCTCCTACGAGCAGTACTTC. Protein product: CASSPSSYEQYF.

The chain combines TRBV28 with TRBJ1-1; perhaps TRBD1 as D (5 bases). The germline V gene has CDR1 MDHEN and CDR2 SYDVKM. Trimming stripped 4 bases from V and 9 bases from J, with 21 bases between. The CDR3 totals 15 residues. The CDR3 region has the DNA TGTGCCAGCAGTTACTACTCTTGGGCAGGGTACAAAGCTTTCTTT. Translating it yields CASSYYSWAGYKAFF.

This clone was counted a few times. CDR3 nucleotide sequence: TGTGCCAGCAGCCAAAGGCTACTAGCGGGGGGGCTTGAGCAGTTCTTC. Translating it yields CASSQRLLAGGLEQFF. The V and J genes are TRBV4-2 and TRBJ2-1, with 13 bases identical to TRBD2. V was clipped by 2 bases and J by 9 bases; unmatched bases: 7. Germline assignment: CDR1 LGHNA and CDR2 YNFKEQ. This CDR3 has 16 residues.

V gene TRBV28 combines with J gene TRBJ2-5; a weak D match, TRBD2 (6 bases). The CDR3 is 16 residues long. Trimming pared 5 bases from V and 4 bases from J, leaving 20 bases between. In germline, CDR1 is MDHEN, CDR2 SYDVKM. The CDR3: CASSLEGLAEIETQYF. The CDR3 nucleotides read TGTGCCAGCAGTCTGGAGGGATTAGCGGAAATAGAGACCCAGTACTTC. The entire variable domain, with the rest obtained from reference TRBV28 and TRBJ2-5, is as follows: DVKVTQSSRYLVKRTGEKVFLECVQDMDHENMFWYRQDPGLGLRLIYFSYDVKMKEKGDIPEGYSVSREKKERFSLILESASTNQTSMYLCASSLEGLAEIETQYFGPGTRLLVL.

As to this clone: The sample carries other DNA sequences with the same CDR3. The rearrangement links TRBV29-1 to TRBJ2-5; 8 bases are a match to TRBD1. This CDR3 region has 11 residues. The V gene end was trimmed by 5 bases and the J gene end by 10 bases; junction bases not matched to a gene: 6. Looked up from germline, CDR1 is SQVTM and CDR2 is ANQGSEA. The CDR3: CSVTTGADQYF. Here the CDR3 DNA reads TGCAGCGTTACGACAGGGGCCGACCAGTACTTC. The variable domain in full, completed from reference TRBV29-1 and TRBJ2-5, reads SAVISQKPSRDICQRGTSLTIQCQVDSQVTMMFWYRQQPGQSLTLIATANQGSEATYESGFVIDKFPISRPNLTFSTLTVSNMSPEDSSIYLCSVTTGADQYFGPGTRLLVL.

This clone has a handful of counts. This chain links TRBV30 with TRBJ2-5, with no clear D. CDR1 is GTSNPN and CDR2 is SVGIG in the germline V gene (reference sequence). The CDR3 consists of 17 residues. Trimming stripped 4 bases from V and 1 base from J, with 22 bases between. For the CDR3, the DNA is TGTGCCTGGATATGGCTACTCAGGCAGGCTCTCCAAGAGACCCAGTACTTC. Translation: CAWIWLLRQALQETQYF.

This rearrangement joins TRBV4-2 to TRBJ2-2; 9 nucleotides line up with TRBD1. This CDR3 has 16 amino acids. CDR1 and CDR2 (germline): LGHNA, YNFKEQ. Trimming cost V 0 bases and J 6 bases; bases outside gene matches: 5. CDR3 protein: CASSQEGTGSSGELFF. In nucleotides, the CDR3 is TGTGCCAGCAGCCAAGAGGGGACAGGGTCCTCCGGGGAGCTGTTTTTT.

The chain recombines TRBV14 with TRBJ1-5; a weak D match, TRBD1 (5 bases). CDR3 length equals 13 residues. Germline V gene data show CDR1 as SGHDN and CDR2 as FVKESK. The V gene lost 3 bases and the J gene lost 6 bases, with 9 bases spanning the gap. Here the CDR3 reads CASSQVGGQPQHF. CDR3 nucleotides: TGTGCCAGCAGCCAGGTGGGGGGTCAGCCCCAGCATTTT.

The sample holds a few counts of this clone. This chain links TRBV10-3 with TRBJ2-2; D is possibly TRBD2 (6 bases). The V gene lost 4 bases and the J gene lost 1 base, with 16 bases spanning the gap. The germline gives CDR1 ENHRY, CDR2 SYGVKD. The CDR3 covers 17 residues. The CDR3 nucleotides are TGTGCCATCAGTGTGACCACCGGGAGAGGGAACACCGGGGAGCTGTTTTTT. Protein product: CAISVTTGRGNTGELFF.

This clone was observed a handful of times. V is TRBV6-5 and J is TRBJ2-3; no reliable D call. The CDR3 consists of 14 residues. Germline V lookup: CDR1 MNHEY, CDR2 SVGAGI. V lost 6 bases and J lost 2, with 12 bases in between. The CDR3 coding sequence is TGTGCCAGCAGCCCAGACACAGACACAGATACGCAGTATTTT. It is translated as CASSPDTDTDTQYF.

This clone was observed a handful of times. The chain is built from TRBV6-5 and TRBJ2-7; tentative D call: TRBD1 (6 bases). The CDR3 spans 14 residues. Germline V gene lookup returns CDR1 MNHEY and CDR2 SVGAGI. The V and J ends lost 5 bases and 1 base respectively, with 12 bases between them. CDR3 DNA: TGTGCCAGCAGTCGACTGACAGGTTCCTACGAGCAGTACTTC. Amino acid sequence: CASSRLTGSYEQYF.

This clone has a handful of counts. V gene TRBV7-2 combines with J gene TRBJ2-4; a possible D gene is TRBD1 (5 bases). The germline CDR1 and CDR2 sequences are SGHTA and FQGNSA. The V end was cut by 3 bases, the J end by 3 bases, with 15 bases between. The length of the CDR3 is 16 residues. The DNA of the CDR3 is TGTGCCAGCAGCTTCAGGGCAGCTAACGACAAAAACATTCAGTACTTC. Translation: CASSFRAANDKNIQYF.

V usage is TRBV2 and J usage is TRBJ2-7, with TRBD1 matching 9 bases. The germline V gene encodes CDR1 SNHLY and CDR2 FYNNEI. This CDR3 comprises 14 residues. V shed 6 bases, J shed 3 bases, and the junction held 6 bases outside the gene matches. The DNA for the CDR3 is TGTGCCAGCAGGAGACAGGGGGTTATCTACGAGCAGTACTTC. Translated, it gives CASRRQGVIYEQYF. Supplemented by reference TRBV2 and TRBJ2-7, the full variable domain reads EPEVTQTPSHQVTQMGQEVILRCVPISNHLYFYWYRQILGQKVEFLVSFYNNEISEKSEIFDDQFSVERPDGSNFTLKIRSTKLEDSAMYFCASRRQGVIYEQYFGPGTRLTVT.

The chain couples TRBV7-9 to TRBJ1-5; possibly TRBD1 for D (6 bases). Trimming took off 2 bases at V and 7 bases at J, with 15 bases between the two ends. Per germline, CDR1 SEHNR and CDR2 FQNEAQ (reference sequence). There are 15 residues in the CDR3. This CDR3 is CASSLYLGAGQPQHF. The CDR3 nucleotides are TGTGCCAGCAGCTTATACCTGGGGGCAGGGCAGCCCCAGCATTTT.

The chain has TRBV9 and TRBJ2-3, with D possibly TRBD1 on 6 matching bases. V lost 1 base and J 4 bases, leaving 10 bases between the germline ends. This CDR3 contains 14 residues. Germline V gene lookup returns CDR1 SGDLS and CDR2 YYNGEE. The CDR3 reads CASSVRQASDTQYF. CDR3 nucleotides: TGTGCCAGCAGCGTACGACAGGCTTCAGATACGCAGTATTTT.

The rearrangement links TRBV5-6 to TRBJ2-7, with TRBD1 as a possible D gene (5 bases). This CDR3 is 13 amino acids long. Trimming stripped 4 bases from V and 2 bases from J, with 10 bases between. Germline V CDR1 and CDR2: SGHDT, YYEEEE. CDR3 coding DNA: TGTGCCAGCAGCCGACAGTTTACCTACGAGCAGTACTTC. This translates into CASSRQFTYEQYF.

Here the CDR3 reads CASSSRDNPNYGYTF. CDR3 nucleotides: TGTGCCAGCAGCTCCCGAGACAACCCTAACTATGGCTACACCTTC. The chain links TRBV11-3 to TRBJ1-2, with no clear D. There are 15 residues in the CDR3. The V and J ends lost 4 bases and 0 bases respectively, with 12 bases between them. Germline assignment: CDR1 SGHNT and CDR2 YENEEA.